The next 10 T cell receptor beta chains were all read from a single sample in a study of T cells in Graves' hyperthyroidism and ophthalmopathy. TCR beta CDR3 sequences were amplified from RNA transcripts. During a first-round RT-PCR of the TCR CDR3, the HTBI primer set was used. TCRdb processed the multiplex PCR reads anew with MiXCR; each CDR3 protein has one entry. The data contain 500,000 or so distinct CDR3 sequences, 17% of them seen just once; the ten biggest clones take up 17%. Sequenced material: blood. The receptor set was obtained from a woman younger than 30 with Graves' ophthalmopathy.

Comments on this clonotype: A much larger clone is a single base away; this may be a read error. The chain employs TRBV7-9 and TRBJ1-2; D possibly corresponds to TRBD1 (5 bases). The CDR3 is made up of 17 amino acids. Trimming removed 3 bases from V and 7 bases from J, with 24 bases in between. The germline V gene has CDR1 SEHNR and CDR2 FQNEAQ (reference sequence). The CDR3 is CASSFSSERQSGVGYTF. The CDR3 DNA reads as TGTGCCAGCAGCTTTAGCTCGGAACGACAGTCGGGGGTTGGCTACACCTTC.

This rearrangement joins TRBV29-1 to TRBJ1-2; no firm D call. Trimming shortened V by 4 bases and J by 2 bases, and 11 bases separated the two germline ends. CDR1 is SQVTM and CDR2 is ANQGSEA in the germline V gene. The CDR3 covers 13 residues. CDR3 in amino acids: CSVVGKGNYGYTF. Written as DNA, the CDR3 is TGCAGCGTTGTAGGGAAGGGCAACTATGGCTACACCTTC.

This clonotype has just one count. The chain carries TRBV25-1 and TRBJ1-1; TRBD1 agrees at 7 bases. The CDR3 extends over 16 amino acids. With 2 bases clipped from V and 7 bases from J, the junction kept 13 bases outside the gene matches. The germline V gene encodes CDR1 MGHDK and CDR2 SYGVNS. The CDR3 DNA follows: TGTGCCAGCAGTGAACAAGGGGGCGCTTGGTCAGGTGAAGCTTTCTTT. Its protein is CASSEQGGAWSGEAFF.

V gene TRBV11-2 combines with J gene TRBJ2-5; D is unclear. CDR1 is SGHAT, CDR2 FQNNGV, per germline. The CDR3 length is 16 residues. V was cut by 5 bases and J by 0 bases, with 16 bases left in between. This CDR3 reads CASSPSRAADQETQYF. The CDR3 DNA sequence: TGTGCCAGCAGCCCCAGCCGGGCGGCCGACCAAGAGACCCAGTACTTC.

The sample holds many counts of this clonotype. The chain carries TRBV5-1 and TRBJ2-3; the match to TRBD1 covers 7 bases. The length of the CDR3 is 15 residues. V lost 0 bases and J lost 3; bases outside the gene matches: 4. Germline CDR1 reads SGHRS; CDR2 reads YFSETQ. The CDR3: CASSLGQGPTDTQYF. The CDR3 nucleotides are TGCGCCAGCAGCTTGGGACAGGGACCTACAGATACGCAGTATTTT.

This clonotype was observed many times. The chain has TRBV11-2 and TRBJ2-2; 13 bases line up with TRBD2. The CDR3 totals 17 residues. Germline V gene lookup returns CDR1 SGHAT and CDR2 FQNNGV. The V and J ends lost 0 bases and 5 bases, in that order; junction bases with no gene match: 3. The CDR3 sequence is CASSLELAGGPTGELFF. For the CDR3, the DNA is TGTGCCAGCAGCTTAGAACTAGCGGGAGGGCCGACCGGGGAGCTGTTTTTT.

A few counts support this clonotype. The rearrangement uses TRBV7-8 and TRBJ2-7; D possibly corresponds to TRBD2 (7 bases). There are 15 residues in the CDR3. The V end was cut by 1 base, the J end by 4 bases, with 14 bases between. Germline V gene data show CDR1 as SGHVS and CDR2 as FQNEAQ. The CDR3 loop reads CASSLEGGGPYEQYF. The CDR3 DNA follows: TGTGCCAGCAGCTTAGAGGGCGGGGGCCCTTACGAGCAGTACTTC.

This clonotype was recorded at least ten times. V usage is TRBV12-3 or TRBV12-4 and J usage is TRBJ2-7; D uncertain. Trimming took 1 base from V and 0 from J, leaving 7 bases between them. The CDR3 spans 14 residues. CDR3 loop: CASSLGTRSYEQYF. Written as DNA, the CDR3 is TGTGCCAGCAGTTTAGGGACGCGCTCCTACGAGCAGTACTTC.

Turning to this clonotype: Given a much more abundant clone one base away, this may be a read error. The chain has TRBV3-1 and TRBJ2-1, with 7 bases aligning to TRBD2. Near its end, the DNA agrees better with TRBJ2-7, so the J call may be wrong. CDR1 and CDR2 from the germline V gene are LGHDT and YNNKEL (reference sequence). This CDR3 is 17 amino acids long. CDR3 loop: CASSPHRSSGAYNEQYF. In nucleotides, the CDR3 is TGTGCCAGCAGCCCCCACCGGTCCAGCGGGGCCTACAATGAGCAGTACTTC.

For this clonotype: A much larger clone lies a single base off, so this may be a read error. CDR3 nucleotides: TGCAGTGCTAGAATGGGGGGGGACAAAAACATTCAGTACTTC. It is translated as CSARMGGDKNIQYF. The V gene is TRBV20-1, the J gene TRBJ2-4; 7 bases line up with TRBD2. After removal of 2 bases from V and 3 bases from J, the junction contained 4 bases not matched to a gene. Germline CDR1 DFQATT, CDR2 SNEGSKA (reference sequence). This CDR3 spans 14 amino acids.